The source of this TCR beta chain is a study of blood T cells in healthy people across ages. This clonotype has just a few counts. The CDR3 runs 15 residues. Germline loops: CDR1 SGHRS, CDR2 YFSETQ. Deletions cut 3 bases from V and 5 bases from J, with 17 bases between. Sample-barcoded 5' priming and a J-beta primer mix drove a second PCR of about 7 to 11 cycles. TCRdb reanalysed the 5' RACE reads using MiXCR and keeps one entry per CDR3 protein. The table records hundreds of thousands of distinct CDR3 sequences, around 21% of them present only once. The material sequenced was blood. The TCR sequence derives from a man in his 70s in good health. The rearrangement links TRBV5-1 to TRBJ1-2; TRBD1 might be the D (5 bases). CDR3 residues: CASSSGPTPQYGYTF. The CDR3 DNA follows: TGCGCCAGCAGCTCGGGACCCACCCCGCAATATGGCTACACCTTC.